The 30 T cell receptor beta chains presented below share a single source sample, sequenced in a study of shared clonotypes between healthy human individuals. Assay used: immunoSEQ multiplex PCR; TCRdb lists only in-frame clones, some missing. The data contain millions of clones, roughly 94% of them singletons. Sequencing used naive CD4+ T cells sorted from blood. Documented subset: CD45RA+ positively selected. All receptors come from a man in his late teens or twenties in good health.

This rearrangement joins TRBV19 to TRBJ2-2; D is perhaps TRBD1 or TRBD2 (5 bases each). Trimming took off 5 bases at V and 6 bases at J, with 10 bases between the two ends. The CDR3 covers 13 residues. Germline loops: CDR1 LNHDA, CDR2 SQIVND (reference sequence). The CDR3: CASSVQGPGELFF. In DNA form, the CDR3 reads TGTGCCAGTAGTGTTCAGGGACCCGGGGAGCTGTTTTTT.

V is TRBV29-1 and J is TRBJ2-3, with 8 bases matching TRBD1. V shed 0 bases, J shed 4 bases, and the junction held 9 bases outside the gene matches. From germline, CDR1 is SQVTM and CDR2 ANQGSEA. There are 16 residues in the CDR3. The CDR3 loop reads CSVEDLDRGEADTQYF. The CDR3 coding sequence is TGCAGCGTTGAAGATCTTGACAGGGGAGAGGCAGATACGCAGTATTTT.

The chain employs TRBV27 and TRBJ1-5, with TRBD1 as a possible D gene (5 bases). There are 16 residues in the CDR3. Germline CDR1 MNHEY, CDR2 SMNVEV (reference sequence). V dropped 8 bases and J dropped 2 bases, with 19 bases sitting between them. In nucleotides, the CDR3 is TGTGCCAGCTCTCTGAGCCCCGCAGGGCGCAATCAGCCCCAGCATTTT. Translation: CASSLSPAGRNQPQHF.

The V call is TRBV6-1, the J call TRBJ1-1, with D tentatively TRBD1 (5 bases). V lost 3 bases, J lost 1 base, and 9 bases lay in between. Germline values: CDR1 MNHNS, CDR2 SASEGT. This CDR3 is built from 14 residues. The CDR3 DNA reads as TGTGCCAGCAGTGAGGAGGGGAGGAACACTGAAGCTTTCTTT. It encodes CASSEEGRNTEAFF.

The V call is TRBV4-3, the J call TRBJ2-1; 10 bases map to TRBD2. V dropped 1 base and J dropped 6; count of bases not matched to a gene: 6. CDR3 length equals 16 residues. Germline CDR1 and CDR2: LGHNA and YSLEER. The CDR3 bases are TGCGCCAGCAGCCAAGCACTACTAGCGGGAACCAATGAGCAGTTCTTC. Translated: CASSQALLAGTNEQFF.

The chain has TRBV18 and TRBJ2-3, with a tentative D call TRBD2 (6 bases). The CDR3 runs 17 residues. Per germline, CDR1 KGHSH and CDR2 LQKENI. Between the trimmed V and J ends, which lost 8 bases and 0 bases, there was a span of 21 bases. Written as DNA, the CDR3 is TGTGCCAGCACCTCTCCCTTCCCGGGGGTTAGCACAGATACGCAGTATTTT. Protein sequence: CASTSPFPGVSTDTQYF.

The rearrangement joins TRBV13 to TRBJ1-6; D ambiguous. The germline V gene encodes CDR1 PRHDT and CDR2 FYEKMQ (reference sequence). The CDR3 sequence is 11 residues long. The ends were cut back, 5 bases at V and 7 bases at J, with 3 bases in the middle. The CDR3 loop reads CASSLNSPLHF. CDR3 nucleotide sequence: TGTGCCAGCAGCCTGAATTCACCCCTCCACTTT.

V is TRBV5-1 and J is TRBJ2-2; 11 bases fit TRBD2. V lost 2 bases, J lost 0 bases, and 3 bases stayed unmatched. Germline CDR1 is SGHRS and CDR2 is YFSETQ. The CDR3 covers 17 residues. The CDR3 here is CASSLSGLAANTGELFF. CDR3 coding DNA: TGCGCCAGCAGCTTATCGGGACTAGCGGCGAACACCGGGGAGCTGTTTTTT.

The chain recombines TRBV10-3 with TRBJ2-1; 9 bases map to TRBD2. Germline V gene sequence: CDR1 ENHRY, CDR2 SYGVKD. With V trimmed by 11 bases and J by 8 bases, 10 bases remained unmatched. The CDR3 sequence is 13 residues long. CDR3 amino acids: CASSGTSLDEQFF. CDR3 DNA sequence: TGTGCCTCCTCCGGGACTAGCTTGGATGAGCAGTTCTTC.

CDR3 in DNA: TGTGCCAGCTGGTATGTGGTTGGATGGGAGACCCAGTACTTC. The encoded protein is CASWYVVGWETQYF. The J gene is TRBJ2-5, the V gene TRBV5-8; D uncertain. This CDR3 contains 14 residues. Trimming pared 7 bases from V and 5 bases from J, leaving 18 bases between. Germline V gives CDR1 SGHTS, CDR2 YDEGEE.

The chain carries TRBV28 and TRBJ2-1, with D possibly being TRBD1 or TRBD2 (7 bases each). The CDR3 loop spans 16 amino acids. V was pared by 3 bases and J by 4 bases, with 16 bases between. CDR1 and CDR2 from the germline V gene are MDHEN and SYDVKM. CDR3 nucleotides: TGTGCCAGCAGTTTCGGGAGGCAGGGGGGTTACAATGAGCAGTTCTTC. This encodes CASSFGRQGGYNEQFF.

This clone has just one count. V usage is TRBV6-5 and J usage is TRBJ1-1; no definite D call. V lost 0 bases and J 0 bases, leaving 11 bases between the germline ends. This CDR3 comprises 16 residues. Germline V lookup: CDR1 MNHEY, CDR2 SVGAGI. In DNA form, the CDR3 reads TGTGCCAGCAGTTACTCGATGTCATTAGTGAACACTGAAGCTTTCTTT. Its protein product is CASSYSMSLVNTEAFF.

This clone has just one count. V is TRBV19 and J is TRBJ1-1; D may be TRBD1 (5 bases). V was trimmed by 9 bases and J by 3 bases, leaving 14 bases between them. The germline gives CDR1 LNHDA, CDR2 SQIVND (reference sequence). The CDR3 has 13 amino acids. The CDR3 reads CASSGPLDTEAFF. For the CDR3, the DNA is TGTGCCAGCTCGGGACCATTAGACACTGAAGCTTTCTTT.

This chain links TRBV5-4 with TRBJ1-1, with unresolved D. V lost 0 bases and J lost 0, with 9 bases in between. The CDR3 contains 15 residues. The germline gives CDR1 SGHNT, CDR2 YYREEE (reference sequence). Here the CDR3 DNA reads TGTGCCAGCAGCTTGGTAGGACCGGTGAACACTGAAGCTTTCTTT. Residues: CASSLVGPVNTEAFF.

The chain joins TRBV30 to TRBJ2-3; no reliable D call. This CDR3 contains 14 residues. V was trimmed by 2 bases and J by 2 bases, leaving 11 bases between them. Per the germline V gene, CDR1 is GTSNPN and CDR2 is SVGIG (reference sequence). This CDR3 is CAWSNGRYTDTQYF. The CDR3 DNA sequence: TGTGCCTGGAGTAACGGGCGGTACACAGATACGCAGTATTTT.

This chain uses TRBV6-1 with TRBJ2-7; D tentatively fits TRBD1 or TRBD2 (7 bases each). V lost 8 bases to trimming and J lost 2 bases, with 19 bases between them. Germline CDR1 MNHNS, CDR2 SASEGT. This CDR3 has 15 residues. The CDR3 nucleotides read TGTGCCAGCCAGACTGTACCAGGGGGGGCCTACGAGCAGTACTTC. Encoded protein: CASQTVPGGAYEQYF.

The chain is built from TRBV28 and TRBJ1-6, with D hard to call. The length of the CDR3 is 10 residues. Looked up from germline, CDR1 is MDHEN and CDR2 is SYDVKM. V was cut by 4 bases and J by 15 bases, with 7 bases left in between. As DNA, the CDR3 is TGTGCCAGCAGTTCGAAGGACCTCCACTTT. Translated, it gives CASSSKDLHF.

The chain links TRBV6-4 to TRBJ2-1; the D is unclear. This CDR3 comprises 13 residues. V lost 1 base to trimming and J lost 6 bases, with 7 bases between them. Germline V gene data show CDR1 as MRHNA and CDR2 as SNTAGT. CDR3 bases: TGTGCCAGCAGTGACTGGCTCGGCAATGAGCAGTTCTTC. Encoded protein: CASSDWLGNEQFF.

The chain couples TRBV4-3 to TRBJ2-7; D gene unclear. Trimming shortened V by 2 bases and J by 7 bases, and 18 bases separated the two germline ends. Germline CDR1 and CDR2: LGHNA and YSLEER. This CDR3 spans 15 amino acids. The CDR3 loop is CASSQSPLGTREQYF. For the CDR3, the DNA is TGCGCCAGCAGCCAAAGCCCCCTGGGAACGAGGGAGCAGTACTTC.

This clone has only one observation. The chain combines TRBV5-4 with TRBJ2-3, with 14 bases lining up with TRBD2. This CDR3 has 17 residues. V lost 4 bases, J lost 3 bases, and 7 bases stayed unmatched. In germline, CDR1 is SGHNT, CDR2 YYREEE (reference sequence). The CDR3: CASSRGLAGGPTDTQYF. In DNA, the CDR3 is TGTGCCAGCAGCCGCGGACTAGCGGGGGGCCCTACAGATACGCAGTATTTT.

The rearrangement links TRBV7-2 to TRBJ1-1; D gene uncertain. The germline V gene encodes CDR1 SGHTA and CDR2 FQGNSA. V lost 1 base and J lost 10, with 16 bases in between. CDR3 length equals 14 residues. The CDR3 is CASSLEGRSEGAFF. In DNA, the CDR3 is TGTGCCAGCAGCTTAGAGGGCCGTTCGGAGGGAGCTTTCTTT.

The J gene is TRBJ2-2, the V gene TRBV18; D possibly corresponds to TRBD1 (5 bases). CDR1 and CDR2 from the germline V gene are KGHSH and LQKENI. V dropped 2 bases and J dropped 0 bases, with 7 bases sitting between them. The CDR3 is made up of 15 amino acids. The DNA of the CDR3 is TGTGCCAGCTCACCAACAGGTCCGAACACCGGGGAGCTGTTTTTT. It translates to CASSPTGPNTGELFF.

CDR3 region: CASSGDRGRWLEETQYF. CDR3 bases: TGTGCCAGCAGCGGGGACAGGGGGCGCTGGCTGGAGGAGACCCAGTACTTC. The genes are TRBV5-8 and TRBJ2-5, with TRBD1 identical over 12 bases. V gave up 4 bases and J gave up 5 bases; unmatched junction bases: 12. The CDR3 spans 17 residues. Germline CDR1 and CDR2: SGHTS and YDEGEE.

J is TRBJ1-5 and V is TRBV7-7, with TRBD1 identical over 7 bases. The CDR3 has 14 residues. Germline CDR1 is SSHAT and CDR2 is FNYEAQ (reference sequence). The trim removed 1 base at V and 4 bases at J, leaving 1 base unmatched. Here the CDR3 reads CASSLETGNQPQHF. The CDR3 nucleotides read TGTGCCAGCAGCTTAGAGACAGGGAATCAGCCCCAGCATTTT.

This clone was seen a handful of times. The V call is TRBV6-6, the J call TRBJ2-5, with D tentatively TRBD2 (5 bases). CDR1 and CDR2 (germline): MNHNY, SVGAGI (reference sequence). Trimming left V 6 bases short and J 5 bases short, with 16 bases between. This CDR3 has 14 residues. Written as DNA, the CDR3 is TGTGCCAGCAGCCTCGGGGTGCTCGTGGAGACCCAGTACTTC. Its translation: CASSLGVLVETQYF.

The chain uses TRBV7-2 and TRBJ2-2; 12 positions agree with TRBD1. Trimming took 1 base from V and 3 from J; bases not matched to a gene: 3. Per germline, CDR1 SGHTA and CDR2 FQGNSA. This CDR3 spans 17 amino acids. The CDR3 region is CASSLDRDRGHTGELFF. CDR3 nucleotide sequence: TGTGCCAGCAGCTTAGACCGGGACAGGGGGCACACCGGGGAGCTGTTTTTT.

As for this clone: At the DNA level, this CDR3 is encoded by other sequences in the same sample as well. This chain connects TRBV5-1 to TRBJ2-3; TRBD2 agrees at 8 bases. Germline V CDR1 and CDR2: SGHRS, YFSETQ. V dropped 0 bases and J dropped 4; count of bases not matched to a gene: 4. This CDR3 spans 15 amino acids. The CDR3 coding sequence is TGCGCCAGCAGCTTGGCGGGGGGGAGGTCAGATACGCAGTATTTT. It specifies CASSLAGGRSDTQYF. Based on the CDR3 plus reference TRBV5-1 and TRBJ2-3, the full variable domain is KAGVTQTPRYLIKTRGQQVTLSCSPISGHRSVSWYQQTPGQGLQFLFEYFSETQRNKGNFPGRFSGRQFSNSRSEMNVSTLELGDSALYLCASSLAGGRSDTQYFGPGTRLTVL.

The genes are TRBV15 and TRBJ1-2, with D hard to call. This CDR3 is 12 amino acids long. V was cut by 5 bases and J by 2 bases, with 6 bases left in between. Germline V gives CDR1 LNHNV, CDR2 YYDKDF (reference sequence). The CDR3, as DNA: TGTGCCACCAGCCAAGGGAACTATGGCTACACCTTC. Its translation is CATSQGNYGYTF.

Here the CDR3 DNA reads TGCGCCAGCTCAGCAGGCCCGGGACAGGGAGGTCAGCCCCAGCATTTT. It yields the protein CASSAGPGQGGQPQHF. This chain links TRBV5-1 with TRBJ1-5, with TRBD1 matching over 9 bases. The germline V gene encodes CDR1 SGHRS and CDR2 YFSETQ. The CDR3 totals 16 residues. Unmatched junction bases numbered 14, after V lost 7 bases and J lost 6 bases.

The CDR3 spells CAISEGAGRGYEQYF. Written as DNA, the CDR3 is TGTGCCATCAGTGAGGGGGCGGGGAGAGGCTACGAGCAGTACTTC. The chain is built from TRBV10-3 and TRBJ2-7; D perhaps matches TRBD2 (6 bases). The germline gives CDR1 ENHRY, CDR2 SYGVKD. There are 15 residues in the CDR3. V was cut by 2 bases and J by 3 bases, with 14 bases left in between.